The 19 T cell receptor beta chains below were found in one sample sequenced in a study of coeliac disease. TCRdb keeps only in-frame clones here, not all; method: immunoSEQ multiplex PCR. This sample yields 3,500 to 4,000 clones, of which roughly 70% are seen a single time; more than 5.5% belongs to the top ten. Their target antigens are unknown. Study-level findings and limits: Lower clonality than controls marked TRB and TRG repertoires from active celiac intraepithelial and lamina propria samples.

The sample comprised intraepithelial lymphocytes from the gut. The receptors derive from a woman aged 55-70 years with active celiac disease.

This chain connects TRBV6-1 to TRBJ2-1, with D possibly being TRBD1 (6 bases). The CDR3 sequence is 15 residues long. The V gene's germline CDR1 is MNHNS and CDR2 SASEGT. V lost 10 bases and J lost 7, with 23 bases in between. The CDR3 here is CAIRKMLVGQNEQFF. The DNA for the CDR3 is TGTGCCATCCGGAAGATGTTGGTAGGACAGAATGAGCAGTTCTTC.

This chain connects TRBV7-2 to TRBJ1-1; D unresolved. The CDR3 has 14 residues. The germline V gene encodes CDR1 SGHTA and CDR2 FQGNSA. V lost 3 bases to trimming and J lost 0 bases, with 8 bases between them. Here the CDR3 reads CASSLTSMNTEAFF. The CDR3 nucleotides are TGTGCCAGCAGCTTGACAAGTATGAACACTGAAGCTTTCTTT.

The chain is built from TRBV30 and TRBJ1-1; D call uncertain. Trimming shortened V by 4 bases and J by 0 bases, and 9 bases separated the two germline ends. CDR1 and CDR2 (germline): GTSNPN, SVGIG (reference sequence). There are 13 residues in the CDR3. For the CDR3, the DNA is TGTGCCTGGAATAGACTTGTGAACACTGAAGCTTTCTTT. As protein: CAWNRLVNTEAFF.

The gene calls are TRBV5-1 and TRBJ1-2; TRBD1 agrees at 7 bases. The CDR3 spans 15 residues. Losses at the gene ends were 7 bases for V and 4 bases for J; bases not matched to a gene: 13. Germline V lookup: CDR1 SGHRS, CDR2 YFSETQ. CDR3 amino acids: CASRMPGQNAYGYTF. The CDR3 DNA reads TGCGCCAGCCGCATGCCGGGACAGAACGCCTATGGCTACACCTTC.

The J gene is TRBJ2-7, the V gene TRBV30; 7 nucleotides match TRBD1. After removal of 5 bases from V and 7 bases from J, the junction contained 11 bases not matched to a gene. The germline gives CDR1 GTSNPN, CDR2 SVGIG (reference sequence). This CDR3 has 13 amino acids. For the CDR3, the DNA is TGTGCCTGGGGGGACAGTGACCTCGTGGAGCAGTACTTC. The encoded protein is CAWGDSDLVEQYF.

The genes are TRBV6-6 and TRBJ1-1; D call uncertain. V was trimmed by 7 bases and J by 5 bases, leaving 14 bases between them. The CDR3 contains 13 residues. Germline lookup yields CDR1 MNHNY and CDR2 SVGAGI (reference sequence). For the CDR3, the DNA is TGTGCCAGCACCAACTCTCGAGGAACTGAAGCTTTCTTT. Its translation: CASTNSRGTEAFF.

J is TRBJ2-5 and V is TRBV13, with D possibly being TRBD1 (6 bases). CDR1 PRHDT and CDR2 FYEKMQ come from the germline V gene (reference sequence). The CDR3 runs to 16 residues. V was clipped by 5 bases and J by 6 bases, with 22 bases between them. As DNA, the CDR3 is TGTGCCAGCAGCCTAACTACGATTTCCCAGGGGCAGACCCAGTACTTC. Protein sequence: CASSLTTISQGQTQYF.

The gene calls are TRBV29-1 and TRBJ2-5; D is perhaps TRBD1 (5 bases). The CDR3 runs 13 residues. The germline V and J ends were trimmed by 3 bases and 5 bases, with 13 bases remaining between them. Looked up from germline, CDR1 is SQVTM and CDR2 is ANQGSEA. Here the CDR3 reads CSVEPPGKETQYF. CDR3 bases: TGCAGCGTTGAGCCCCCAGGGAAGGAGACCCAGTACTTC.

This clone was detected only once. The J gene is TRBJ1-1, the V gene TRBV6-1, with 7 nucleotides matching TRBD1. CDR3 size: 15 residues. With 2 bases clipped from V and 5 bases from J, the junction kept 8 bases outside the gene matches. Germline CDR1 and CDR2: MNHNS and SASEGT. Here the CDR3 DNA reads TGTGCCAGCAGTGAACAACCGACAGGGCGGACTGAAGCTTTCTTT. It translates to CASSEQPTGRTEAFF.

The genes are TRBV5-1 and TRBJ1-5; no firm D call. Germline V gives CDR1 SGHRS, CDR2 YFSETQ. Between the trimmed V and J ends, which lost 4 bases and 6 bases, there was a span of 11 bases. The CDR3 covers 13 residues. CDR3: CASSPRYGQPQHF. Written as DNA, the CDR3 is TGCGCCAGCAGCCCCCGGTACGGTCAGCCCCAGCATTTT.

This clone came up a few times. This chain joins TRBV7-8 and TRBJ2-1; D is possibly TRBD2 (6 bases). Per the germline V gene, CDR1 is SGHVS and CDR2 is FQNEAQ. The germline V and J ends were trimmed by 0 bases and 2 bases, with 8 bases remaining between them. This CDR3 has 15 amino acids. CDR3 coding DNA: TGTGCCAGCAGCTTAGCCGGGGGACCCTACAATGAGCAGTTCTTC. Its translation: CASSLAGGPYNEQFF. Combining the CDR3 with reference TRBV7-8 and TRBJ2-1 gives the whole variable domain GAGVSQSPRYKVAKRGQDVALRCDPISGHVSLFWYQQALGQGPEFLTYFQNEAQLDKSGLPSDRFFAERPEGSVSTLKIQRTQQEDSAVYLCASSLAGGPYNEQFFGPGTRLTVL.

This clone has just a few counts. This CDR3 is CASSQTGSTNEKLFF. The CDR3 coding sequence is TGTGCCAGCTCACAAACAGGGTCCACTAATGAAAAACTGTTTTTT. The genes are TRBV18 and TRBJ1-4; maybe TRBD1 (6 bases). The CDR3 is 15 amino acids. CDR1 and CDR2 from the germline V gene are KGHSH and LQKENI. V was trimmed by 4 bases and J by 2 bases, leaving 11 bases between them.

The V gene is TRBV7-9, the J gene TRBJ2-1; D is unclear. V lost 1 base to trimming and J lost 15 bases, with 16 bases between them. The CDR3 has 13 amino acids. The germline CDR1 and CDR2 sequences are SEHNR and FQNEAQ (reference sequence). This CDR3 is CASSLVPVVLWFF. CDR3 bases: TGTGCCAGCAGCTTAGTCCCAGTCGTACTATGGTTCTTC.

This clone showed up just once. The chain links TRBV2 to TRBJ2-5, with a weak D call TRBD1 (8 bases). Per germline, CDR1 SNHLY and CDR2 FYNNEI. The CDR3 has 15 residues. V lost 3 bases and J 2 bases, leaving 13 bases between the germline ends. The CDR3 is CASSETGEGQETQYF. The DNA of the CDR3 is TGTGCCAGCAGTGAGACAGGGGAGGGTCAAGAGACCCAGTACTTC.

This clone was recorded once. V usage is TRBV9 and J usage is TRBJ2-3, with TRBD2 matching 12 bases. This CDR3 has 17 amino acids. The ends lost 1 base at V and 2 bases at J; junction bases unmatched: 5. Germline CDR1 and CDR2: SGDLS and YYNGEE. CDR3 residues: CASSVMGLAGVTDTQYF. CDR3 DNA: TGTGCCAGCAGCGTAATGGGACTAGCGGGCGTCACAGATACGCAGTATTTT.

This chain links TRBV13 with TRBJ2-1; TRBD2 matches 8 bases. Germline CDR1 reads PRHDT; CDR2 reads FYEKMQ (reference sequence). Unmatched junction bases numbered 6, after V lost 6 bases and J lost 5 bases. CDR3 size: 14 residues. Here the CDR3 reads CASSRLAPDNEQFF. CDR3 coding DNA: TGTGCCAGCAGTCGACTAGCGCCGGACAATGAGCAGTTCTTC.

This chain links TRBV6-5 with TRBJ2-7; TRBD1 matches 9 bases. CDR1 and CDR2 (germline): MNHEY, SVGAGI. Trimming took 10 bases from V and 4 from J; bases not matched to a gene: 11. The CDR3 extends over 14 amino acids. DNA for the CDR3: TGTGCCACCTGCCCGACAGGGGGAATGTACGAGCAGTACTTC. Protein sequence: CATCPTGGMYEQYF.

This clone was recorded once. The chain joins TRBV7-3 to TRBJ2-3; TRBD2 is a possible D gene (5 bases). The CDR3 has 16 residues. Trimming pared 0 bases from V and 1 base from J, leaving 11 bases between. The germline V gene has CDR1 SGHTA and CDR2 FQGTGA. Here the CDR3 DNA reads TGTGCCAGCAGCTTAACAGGAGGAGGCGGCACAGATACGCAGTATTTT. Protein sequence: CASSLTGGGGTDTQYF.

The chain employs TRBV4-3 and TRBJ1-5; 8 bases agree with TRBD1. The CDR3 length is 14 residues. J lost 6 bases, V lost 3 bases, and 4 bases had no gene match. CDR1 and CDR2 (germline): LGHNA, YSLEER. CDR3 residues: CASSHAGGGQPQHF. The CDR3 DNA reads as TGCGCCAGCAGCCACGCAGGGGGCGGTCAGCCCCAGCATTTT.